This is a list of T cell receptor beta chains from one sample in a study of shared clonotypes between healthy human individuals. Sequencing was performed with immunoSEQ multiplex PCR; in TCRdb, only in-frame clones are kept and a portion is missing. The top ten hold under 2% of the sample, which has hundreds of thousands of clones, about 74% seen once. The sample taken for sequencing was memory CD4+ T cells sorted from blood. The receptors come from a woman in her thirties in good health. CDR3s include the opening cysteine and the closing phenylalanine or tryptophan. The D gene is left open where the match is weak. Size is stated for part of the rows, as once, few or many counts, or as a class when the clone is expanded.

j_gene	abundance	v_gene	d_gene	CDR3aa	CDR3nt
TRBJ1-2	many	TRBV6-1	-	CASSVRGGTYYGYTF	TGTGCCAGCAGTGTCCGTGGGGGAACCTACTATGGCTACACCTTC
TRBJ2-7	-	TRBV28	-	CASSFTSPYEQYF	TGTGCCAGCAGTTTTACTAGTCCCTACGAGCAGTACTTC
TRBJ2-3	few	TRBV5-1	-	CASSPGGGGTDTQYF	TGCGCCAGCAGCCCTGGTGGGGGAGGCACAGATACGCAGTATTTT
TRBJ2-7	-	TRBV19	TRBD2	CASSKLAGSSYEQYF	TGTGCCAGTAGTAAATTAGCGGGTAGCTCCTACGAGCAGTACTTC
TRBJ2-3	-	TRBV5-1	-	CASSLTRESTDTQYF	TGCGCCAGCAGCTTGACCAGGGAGAGCACAGATACGCAGTATTTT
TRBJ1-1	-	TRBV28	-	CASSLIFILQGTEAFF	TGTGCCAGCAGTTTAATATTTATCCTTCAGGGGACTGAAGCTTTCTTT
TRBJ2-7	-	TRBV27	TRBD2	CASSPHSPGTSDSYEQYF	TGTGCCAGCAGTCCCCACTCCCCCGGGACTAGCGACTCCTACGAGCAGTACTTC
TRBJ2-2	-	TRBV7-7	-	CASSFSGANTGELFF	TGTGCCAGCAGCTTCAGCGGAGCGAACACCGGGGAGCTGTTTTTT
TRBJ1-5	-	TRBV28	-	CATWGASNQPQHF	TGTGCCACCTGGGGAGCTAGCAATCAGCCCCAGCATTTT
TRBJ2-1	-	TRBV11-2	TRBD2	CASSLGRGAYNEQFF	TGTGCCAGCAGCTTAGGGCGGGGGGCCTACAATGAGCAGTTCTTC
TRBJ2-3	-	TRBV27	-	CASSAPYSGLDTQYF	TGTGCCAGCAGTGCGCCCTACTCGGGTCTAGATACGCAGTATTTT
TRBJ1-1	once	TRBV6-1	-	CASSGVVTEAFF	TGTGCCAGCAGTGGCGTGGTGACTGAAGCTTTCTTT
TRBJ2-7	few	TRBV6-1	TRBD2	CASSAVAGGDYEQYF	TGTGCCAGCAGTGCGGTAGCGGGAGGGGACTACGAGCAGTACTTC
TRBJ1-2	-	TRBV28	-	CATSYISPYGYTF	TGTGCCACCAGTTACATTTCTCCATATGGCTACACCTTC
TRBJ1-4	few	TRBV30	TRBD1	CAWSVEGAEKLFF	TGTGCCTGGAGTGTAGAGGGGGCTGAAAAACTGTTTTTT
TRBJ2-7	few	TRBV7-9	TRBD2	CASSSSPRGSSYEQYF	TGTGCCAGCAGCTCTTCCCCTCGCGGGAGTTCCTACGAGCAGTACTTC
TRBJ2-1	-	TRBV27	-	CASSTPGLYNEQFF	TGTGCCAGCAGTACCCCCGGACTTTACAATGAGCAGTTCTTC
TRBJ1-4	few	TRBV28	TRBD1	CASSLMTGGNEKLFF	TGTGCCAGCAGTTTAATGACAGGGGGAAATGAAAAACTGTTTTTT
TRBJ2-1	-	TRBV5-1	-	CASSLGNSLGYNEQFF	TGCGCCAGCAGCTTGGGTAACTCGTTAGGGTACAATGAGCAGTTCTTC
TRBJ1-1	-	TRBV6-1	-	CASSEVGRAVSWAFF	TGTGCCAGCAGTGAGGTCGGCAGGGCGGTCAGTTGGGCTTTCTTT
TRBJ1-5	-	TRBV30	-	CAWSAGGGNQPQHF	TGTGCCTGGAGTGCGGGCGGAGGGAACCAGCCCCAGCATTTT
TRBJ2-7	-	TRBV11-1	-	CASRFTRTQSGEQYF	TGTGCCAGCAGGTTTACTAGGACACAATCCGGGGAGCAGTACTTC
TRBJ2-7	-	TRBV7-6	TRBD2	CASSLTSGVGDTYEQYF	TGTGCCAGCAGCTTGACTAGCGGAGTAGGGGACACCTACGAGCAGTACTTC
TRBJ2-1	few	TRBV5-4	TRBD1	CASSLRQQGSTVTEQFF	TGTGCCAGCAGCCTGCGCCAACAGGGGAGTACAGTGACTGAGCAGTTCTTC
TRBJ2-7	-	TRBV30	-	CAWSPFRTYEQYF	TGTGCCTGGAGTCCGTTCCGAACCTACGAGCAGTACTTC
TRBJ2-2	-	TRBV4-1	-	CASSQLLDSTNTGELFF	TGCGCCAGCAGCCAACTACTAGATAGTACGAACACCGGGGAGCTGTTTTTT
TRBJ1-5	-	TRBV6-5	-	CASSSRGQPQHF	TGTGCCAGCAGCTCCAGGGGTCAGCCCCAGCATTTT
TRBJ2-1	-	TRBV28	-	CASSSPPSNEQFF	TGTGCCAGCAGTTCCCCCCCCAGCAATGAGCAGTTCTTC
TRBJ2-1	-	TRBV11-2	-	CASSLDRRQLVGVNEQFF	TGTGCCAGCAGCTTAGACAGGAGGCAGCTAGTGGGGGTCAATGAGCAGTTCTTC
TRBJ2-5	-	TRBV5-1	-	CASSHGQETQYF	TGCGCCAGCAGCCACGGTCAAGAGACCCAGTACTTC
TRBJ2-5	-	TRBV5-4	-	CASSLTSGQETQYF	TGTGCCAGCAGCTTGACGTCGGGGCAAGAGACCCAGTACTTC
TRBJ1-2	-	TRBV7-8	TRBD1	CASTTGARQGEYGYTF	TGTGCCAGCACTACAGGGGCCCGACAGGGAGAGTATGGCTACACCTTC
TRBJ2-3	-	TRBV7-2	TRBD1	CASSLGTGARTDTQYF	TGTGCCAGCAGCTTAGGCACAGGGGCGCGCACAGATACGCAGTATTTT
TRBJ2-5	-	TRBV20-1	-	CSAREETQYF	TGCAGTGCTAGGGAAGAGACCCAGTACTTC
TRBJ2-7	-	TRBV7-2	TRBD2	CASSRGLAGGLYEQYF	TGTGCCAGCAGCAGAGGACTAGCGGGAGGCCTTTACGAGCAGTACTTC
TRBJ2-2	few	TRBV9	-	CASSVGLINTGELFF	TGTGCCAGCAGCGTAGGACTGATAAACACCGGGGAGCTGTTTTTT
TRBJ1-1	-	TRBV5-1	-	CASSYGTENTEAFF	TGCGCCAGCAGCTATGGAACAGAGAACACTGAAGCTTTCTTT
TRBJ2-3	-	TRBV28	TRBD2	CASSLRGRPTDTQYF	TGTGCCAGCAGTCTACGCGGGAGACCCACAGATACGCAGTATTTT
TRBJ2-1	once	TRBV19	TRBD2	CASSVPGLAGPGDEQFF	TGTGCCAGTAGTGTGCCGGGACTAGCGGGCCCGGGAGATGAGCAGTTCTTC
TRBJ1-3	-	TRBV6-5	TRBD1	CASSYRGGGNTIYF	TGTGCCAGCAGCTACAGGGGAGGCGGAAACACCATATATTTT
TRBJ2-7	-	TRBV10-3	-	CAISGGRGKAYEQYF	TGTGCCATCAGTGGAGGTCGGGGAAAAGCCTACGAGCAGTACTTC
TRBJ1-5	-	TRBV4-1	TRBD1	CASSQEEGQGYQPQHF	TGCGCCAGCAGCCAAGAGGAGGGACAGGGATATCAGCCCCAGCATTTT